One T cell receptor (beta chain) is described in this entry. In this sample, this clonotype turned up many times. The clone's antigen remains unknown. One base away there is no much larger clone; base qualities are not given. This sample is drawn from a study of blood T cells in healthy people across ages (dated by TCRdb to the mid-2010s). Study-wide context: Template switching captured roughly one uniquely barcoded TCR beta cDNA molecule per two T cells in model experiments. Age-related changes in TCR beta repertoire diversity were measured in the study by deep sequencing normalized with unique cDNA molecular identifiers. The donors were divided into four age groups: young (average about 15 years), middle-aged (about 39), aged (about 60) and long-lived (roughly 88). Donors of different ages were randomly distributed across sequencing lanes to avoid experimental bias. The study analyzed two additional independent replicas of 1 million unique cDNA reads from the same blood draw for two donors, one aged 18 to 30 and one aged 80 or older. Beyond this particular receptor, the publication reports: Because profiling used bulk unsorted PBMCs, naive and antigen-experienced compartments could not be compared conclusively. Compared with the aged group, the long-lived group had more naive CD4+ T cells, fewer expanded clones and increased TCR diversity, a pattern suggesting age selection. As age increased, observed TCR beta diversity per million T cells dropped in a roughly linear way, and a significant reduction was already evident by age approximately 40. The percentage of naive T cells measured by flow cytometry correlated strongly with observed TCR beta diversity. The CMV infection status of donors was not known, potentially confounding age-related changes in expanded clonotypes. Estimates of total diversity based on one million sequenced T cells were considered lower bounds and underestimates.

Library construction relied on 5' RACE. A second PCR of about 6 to 11 cycles was run with a J-beta primer mix and a sample-barcoded 5' primer. A template-switch 5' adaptor carrying 12 random nucleotides introduced a unique molecular identifier onto each TCR beta cDNA molecule. Each sample yielded at least 2.5 million CDR3-containing paired-end reads. First-strand cDNA synthesis was performed from all RNA using the Mint cDNA synthesis kit, with priming by a TRBC-specific oligonucleotide. Following uracil-DNA glycosylase treatment, a first 18-cycle PCR with universal primers M1SS and BC2_uni_R was performed on all cDNA. The paper's data handling went like this. Normalization of each sample was performed by random selection of 1 million high-quality reads, each carrying a distinct molecular identifier. Instead of being binned into consensus sequences, reads that shared molecular identifiers were thrown out. MiTCR, run with a Q25 quality threshold and the strictest error-elimination algorithm, handled CDR3 identification, clonotype clustering and error correction. A nonparametric unseen species model with Euler transformation was used to estimate a lower bound on total TCR beta diversity. TCRdb trimmed the raw reads at Q25, called clones with MiXCR and kept productive beta chains. A single entry per CDR3 protein holds the most common genes and DNA from its merged rows. TCRdb, not the authors, supplied the V and J calls. Present in this sample are approximately 2,000,000 distinct CDR3 sequences, roughly two fifths of which were seen just once. 23% of the sample lies in the top ten.

From the cysteine through the phenylalanine, the CDR3 covers 14 amino acids. The sequence is cut down to CDR3 DNA, 42 bases in frame from base 1. The trim is 5 bases for V and 10 bases for J, with a gap of 18 bases between the germline ends. As encoded in the germline V gene, CDR1 is MRHNA while CDR2 is SNTAGT. The donors were 40 or so Caucasian individuals from Russia, aged roughly 6 to 90 years, who were systemically healthy. About 9.8 milliliters of peripheral blood were drawn from each donor into EDTA-treated Vacutainer tubes. PBMCs were isolated by Ficoll-Paque density-gradient centrifugation, with at least 7 million obtained per sample. Trizol reagent was used to extract total RNA from PBMCs, with at least 6 micrograms per sample. Naive CD45RAhigh/CD27high T cell percentages were measured by flow cytometry on a PBMC aliquot from every donor.

The chain was built from TRBV6-4 and TRBJ1-5; D gene: possibly TRBD1, on 5 matching bases. This TCR came from a human donor in good health. Sequencing was performed on blood. CDR3 region: CASSLDSGAFPQHF. The DNA sequence follows: TGTGCCAGCAGTCTGGATTCCGGGGCATTCCCCCAGCATTTT.